The rows below give T cell receptor beta chains drawn from one sample of a study of technical replicates of blood from a few donors. Assay used: immunoSEQ multiplex PCR; TCRdb lists only in-frame clones, some missing. The sample holds more than 65,000 clones, just over 95% seen once. The sequenced sample was T cells isolated from PBMCs. The source of these receptors is a human donor in good health. CDR3s include the opening cysteine and the closing phenylalanine or tryptophan.

J	V	CDR3
TRBJ2-1	TRBV6-1	CASSQGGTFSYNEQFF
TRBJ2-7	TRBV20-1	CSVPRGREQYF
TRBJ1-2	TRBV5-4	CASSWNIALIYGYTF
TRBJ2-7	TRBV28	CASMGHSSYEQYF
TRBJ2-7	TRBV2	CASSGDPSGGTYEQYF
TRBJ2-1	TRBV29-1	CSVGAGVNEQFF
TRBJ2-7	TRBV27	CASNPGTGLFGEQYF
TRBJ2-7	TRBV27	CASSSKPDSFYEQYF
TRBJ1-1	TRBV25-1	CASSEGKGGNSEAFF
TRBJ1-5	TRBV5-1	CASSFGDRGDQPQHF
TRBJ2-1	TRBV9	CASSVEELVYNEQFF
TRBJ2-1	TRBV14	CASSYTGTGSYNEQFF
TRBJ2-7	TRBV19	CASSNRGLGYEQYF
TRBJ2-7	TRBV5-6	CASSPSGRSYEQYF
TRBJ2-3	TRBV6-5	CASSSRTDTQYF
TRBJ2-5	TRBV5-1	CASSLARETQYF
TRBJ2-7	TRBV19	CASSAGQGNYEQYF
TRBJ2-1	TRBV6-1	CASSEAAGGNSYNEQFF
TRBJ1-2	TRBV27	CASALGQGIRGYTF
TRBJ1-5	TRBV19	CASSDLTSWATAGNQPQHF
TRBJ2-7	TRBV30	CAWKRGYEQYF
TRBJ1-1	TRBV28	CASAGGRTEAFF
TRBJ2-7	TRBV7-9	CASSSVENPYEQYF
TRBJ1-5	TRBV19	CASSRDRVDQPQHF
TRBJ2-1	TRBV5-1	CASSLVGASGRDEQFF
TRBJ2-5	TRBV13	CASSLAGRAMEAQYF
TRBJ1-1	TRBV6-5	CASSQRDEAFF
TRBJ1-1	TRBV7-9	CASSLDRRLENTEAFF
TRBJ2-1	TRBV10-2	CASTLAGAYNEQFF